A single sample is the source of the 15 T cell receptor beta chains below, sequenced in a study of cytomegalovirus exposure and HLA in healthy donors. PCR used 60 Vbeta primers and 13 Jbeta primers. Profiling relied on immunoSEQ multiplex PCR, and the TCRdb table lists in-frame clones only, not all of them. The data show some 91,000 clones, roughly nine tenths seen once. Input material: PBMCs. These receptors all stem from a man in his thirties or forties in good health and CMV-seropositive.

J is TRBJ2-5 and V is TRBV14, with D maybe TRBD2 (5 bases). Between the trimmed V and J ends, which lost 9 bases and 2 bases, there was a span of 22 bases. The CDR3 extends over 16 amino acids. CDR1 and CDR2 (germline): SGHDN, FVKESK. The CDR3 region is CASKPGGGPSQETQYF. The DNA of the CDR3 is TGTGCCAGTAAGCCGGGCGGAGGTCCTTCACAAGAGACCCAGTACTTC.

J is TRBJ1-3 and V is TRBV16; 7 bases agree with TRBD1. Germline CDR1 reads KGHSY; CDR2 reads FQNENV. V dropped 3 bases and J dropped 2; count of bases not matched to a gene: 1. The CDR3 has 14 residues. CDR3 DNA sequence: TGTGCCAGCAGCCAGGACAGGACTGGAAACACCATATATTTT. Translated: CASSQDRTGNTIYF.

V usage is TRBV5-1 and J usage is TRBJ2-3; D uncertain. The CDR3 has 14 amino acids. The germline V gene has CDR1 SGHRS and CDR2 YFSETQ. With 4 bases removed from V and 0 bases from J, the gap between germline ends came to 9 bases. CDR3 sequence: CASSLTFSTDTQYF. The CDR3 nucleotides are TGCGCCAGCAGCCTGACATTTAGCACAGATACGCAGTATTTT.

The V and J genes are TRBV5-1 and TRBJ1-2; a possible D gene is TRBD1 (5 bases). Between the trimmed V and J ends, which lost 1 base and 2 bases, there was a span of 12 bases. Germline V gene sequence: CDR1 SGHRS, CDR2 YFSETQ. The CDR3 length is 15 residues. CDR3 coding DNA: TGCGCCAGCAGCTTGACAGGAGACGGGAACTATGGCTACACCTTC. This encodes CASSLTGDGNYGYTF.

CDR3 region: CASSLAAGGPTDTQYF. The CDR3 DNA reads as TGTGCCAGCAGCTTGGCTGCGGGAGGGCCTACAGATACGCAGTATTTT. The genes are TRBV5-4 and TRBJ2-3; 9 positions match TRBD2. V dropped 0 bases and J dropped 3; count of bases not matched to a gene: 5. The CDR3 covers 16 residues. From germline, CDR1 is SGHNT and CDR2 YYREEE (reference sequence).

The chain uses TRBV2 and TRBJ2-7; D remains ambiguous. CDR1 is SNHLY, CDR2 FYNNEI, per germline. Trimming took off 2 bases at V and 3 bases at J, with 8 bases between the two ends. The CDR3 covers 13 residues. The CDR3 DNA reads TGTGCCAGCAGTGAAACTACCTACTACGAGCAGTACTTC. This sequence encodes CASSETTYYEQYF.

This chain connects TRBV5-5 to TRBJ2-1; the match to TRBD1 covers 7 bases. The CDR3 extends over 15 amino acids. The germline V gene has CDR1 SGHKS and CDR2 YYEKEE (reference sequence). V shed 0 bases and J 6 bases; nucleotides not matched to a gene: 6. The CDR3 DNA reads as TGTGCCAGCAGCTTGGGCAGGGGGATATCCAATGAGCAGTTCTTC. Translation gives CASSLGRGISNEQFF.

The CDR3 nucleotides are TGTGCCAGCAGCTTGGGGACAGGGGAGAACACTGAAGCTTTCTTT. Its protein is CASSLGTGENTEAFF. The chain recombines TRBV5-4 with TRBJ1-1; TRBD1 matches 9 bases. The CDR3 is made up of 15 amino acids. Germline CDR1 is SGHNT and CDR2 is YYREEE (reference sequence). J gave up 1 base and V 0 bases, and 1 base lay outside the gene matches. Full variable domain (outside the CDR3, taken from reference TRBV5-4 and TRBJ1-1): ETGVTQSPTHLIKTRGQQVTLRCSSQSGHNTVSWYQQALGQGPQFIFQYYREEENGRGNFPPRFSGLQFPNYSSELNVNALELDDSALYLCASSLGTGENTEAFFGQGTRLTVV.

The chain couples TRBV7-9 to TRBJ2-2; TRBD2 is a possible D gene (6 bases). The CDR3 runs to 16 residues. Trimming removed 4 bases from V and 1 base from J, with 13 bases in between. The germline CDR1 and CDR2 sequences are SEHNR and FQNEAQ (reference sequence). CDR3 DNA: TGTGCCAGCAGCTCCCACCCGGGAGTGAACACCGGGGAGCTGTTTTTT. It specifies CASSSHPGVNTGELFF.

The chain has TRBV5-8 and TRBJ2-2; 8 bases map to TRBD2. The CDR3 has 16 residues. The ends lost 0 bases at V and 2 bases at J; junction bases unmatched: 3. The germline CDR1 and CDR2 sequences are SGHTS and YDEGEE. The CDR3 is CASSLALAGNTGELFF. In nucleotides, the CDR3 is TGTGCCAGCAGCTTGGCCTTAGCGGGAAACACCGGGGAGCTGTTTTTT.

The chain links TRBV7-6 to TRBJ2-2; a possible D gene is TRBD1 (5 bases). CDR1 and CDR2 from the germline V gene are SGHVS and FNYEAQ. This CDR3 has 13 amino acids. Deletions cut 5 bases from V and 5 bases from J, with 9 bases between. The CDR3 region has the DNA TGTGCCAGCAGCCTACAGGTGACCGGGGAGCTGTTTTTT. This gives the protein CASSLQVTGELFF.

The chain carries TRBV5-1 and TRBJ2-3; 9 bases agree with TRBD2. The ends lost 4 bases at V and 5 bases at J; junction bases unmatched: 5. CDR3 length equals 14 residues. The germline gives CDR1 SGHRS, CDR2 YFSETQ. The CDR3 region has the DNA TGCGCCAGCAGCCTTCGGACTAGCGAAGATACGCAGTATTTT. It yields the protein CASSLRTSEDTQYF.

The chain recombines TRBV4-2 with TRBJ2-1, with D tentatively TRBD2 (6 bases). Trimming took off 4 bases at V and 1 base at J, with 17 bases between the two ends. The CDR3 totals 17 residues. Germline lookup yields CDR1 LGHNA and CDR2 YNFKEQ. The CDR3 loop is CASSLPWRDFSYNEQFF. In nucleotides, the CDR3 is TGTGCCAGCAGCCTCCCTTGGCGGGATTTTTCCTACAATGAGCAGTTCTTC.

The genes are TRBV27 and TRBJ1-1, with 9 nucleotides matching TRBD1. The CDR3 loop spans 16 amino acids. Germline CDR1 and CDR2: MNHEY and SMNVEV (reference sequence). The V and J ends lost 7 bases and 1 base, in that order; junction bases with no gene match: 10. This chain's CDR3 is CASTPPRGQGNTEAFF. The DNA of the CDR3 is TGTGCCAGCACCCCCCCCCGGGGACAGGGGAACACTGAAGCTTTCTTT.

The chain joins TRBV29-1 to TRBJ2-7; 9 bases are shared with TRBD2. The CDR3 loop spans 14 amino acids. Germline lookup yields CDR1 SQVTM and CDR2 ANQGSEA. The V and J ends lost 7 bases and 6 bases, in that order; junction bases with no gene match: 13. CDR3: CSAAETSGYTEQYF. CDR3 sequence (DNA): TGCAGCGCCGCCGAGACTAGCGGATATACCGAGCAGTACTTC.